This TCR beta chain is from a study of blood T cells in healthy people across ages. Study-level background: Using template switching, researchers captured about one barcoded beta molecule for each two T cells.

This clonotype has more than one count but fewer than ten. Germline CDR1 reads SGHRS; CDR2 reads YFSETQ. The CDR3 totals 15 residues. V lost 4 bases and J 1 base, leaving 11 bases between the germline ends. The authors ran a second PCR of roughly 7 to 11 cycles using a sample-barcoded 5' primer and a J-beta primer mix. Each cDNA molecule received a tag from a template-switch adaptor that had 12 random nucleotides. Every sample gave at least 2.5 million paired-end reads containing CDR3. TCRdb re-derived calls from the 5' RACE reads in MiXCR, one entry per CDR3 protein. This table has roughly 1,700,000 distinct CDR3 sequences, 28% appearing once.

The chain employs TRBV5-1 and TRBJ1-4; no clear D gene. Sequencing input: blood. The receptor was derived from a woman under 40 in good health. The CDR3 here is CASSASRLTNEKLFF. In nucleotides, the CDR3 is TGCGCCAGCAGCGCCTCCCGGTTAACTAATGAAAAACTGTTTTTT.